The clone carrying this T cell receptor (beta chain) has only a few counts. Its antigen is unidentified. These data originate in a study of T cells after yellow fever vaccination. The study's findings and limits: It was a small share of clonotypes that appeared in both CD4 and CD8 compartments. Among primary-vaccination clones, most reappeared after the booster, at just under 98% for CD4 and about 90% for CD8.

Between the trimmed V and J ends, which lost 2 bases and 6 bases, there was a span of 11 bases. This CDR3 comprises 13 residues. The V gene's germline CDR1 is SGHDN and CDR2 FVKESK. A 5'RACE template-switching step, the method used to make TCR cDNA, added a universal primer site and UMIs. MiXCR was run by TCRdb on the 5' RACE reads, yielding one entry per CDR3 protein. Among hundreds of thousands of distinct CDR3 sequences, over 4.5% were seen once, and the ten largest hold less than 3.5%. This sequence was found in a man aged 18 to 29 who received the YFV17D yellow fever vaccine. The sample here was CD4+ T cells sorted from PBMCs, taken on the day of the yellow fever booster vaccination. The chain couples TRBV14 to TRBJ2-7, with unresolved D. Written as DNA, the CDR3 is TGTGCCAGCAGCCAAAACACTGCCGGCGAGCAGTACTTC. This sequence encodes CASSQNTAGEQYF.